Below are 28 T cell receptor beta chains sequenced from a single sample in a study of T cells in women clearing cervical HPV infection. Data came from immunoSEQ multiplex PCR; TCRdb stores just in-frame clones and leaves some out. The repertoire shows about 28,000 clones; the top ten hold around a sixth. Sequencing was performed on blood buffy coat. These receptor sequences come from a woman aged 18-70 years with a cervical HPV16 infection that either progressed to CIN3+ or cleared (not recorded which).

To note about this clone: The CDR3 end falls 3 residues outside the read, so it is completed with the germline J gene. The rearrangement joins TRBV5-1 to TRBJ1-1; unclear D gene. The CDR3 sequence is 15 residues long. CDR1 SGHRS and CDR2 YFSETQ come from the germline V gene. V lost 0 bases to trimming and J lost 0 bases, with 9 bases between them. The part of the CDR3 DNA that was read is TGCGCCAGCAGCTTGGGTCAGGTATTGAACACTGAA. As protein: CASSLGQVLNTE. From start to end, the CDR3 is CASSLGQVLNTEAFF.

Of note for this clone: Read sequence stops 3 residues before the CDR3 end, and the germline J gene provides the missing end. This chain uses TRBV4-1 with TRBJ2-3, with 7 bases lining up with TRBD1. The CDR3 runs 13 residues. Germline V gene data show CDR1 as MGHRA and CDR2 as YSYEKL. V shed 6 bases, J shed 2 bases, and the junction held 2 bases outside the gene matches. CDR3 DNA (partial): TGCGCCAGCAGACAGGGGTTCACAGATACG. This encodes CASRQGFTDT. The CDR3 reads in full as CASRQGFTDTQYF.

The CDR3 spells CSSGLTTDAGPSYNEQFF. The CDR3 DNA, read in part, is TGCAGTTCCGGGCTAACAACAGACGCGGGTCCCTCCTACAATGAG. The chain combines TRBV20-1 with TRBJ2-1, with D tentatively TRBD2 (5 bases). Sequencing ends 3 residues short of the CDR3 end; the germline J gene provides the rest. Deletions cut 8 bases from V and 0 bases from J, with 26 bases between. CDR3 length equals 18 residues. Germline lookup yields CDR1 DFQATT and CDR2 SNEGSKA (reference sequence).

CDR3 sequence: CASSPSLGGYTF. The covered CDR3 bases are TGTGCCAGCAGTCCCTCGCTCGGGGGC. The V gene is TRBV28, the J gene TRBJ1-2, with D unclear. The DNA ends 3 residues before the CDR3 does, and the rest of the CDR3 is filled in from the germline J gene. The CDR3 runs 12 residues. Germline CDR1 and CDR2: MDHEN and SYDVKM.

As concerns this clone: The CDR3 goes on 3 residues after the read ends, and that part is filled in from the germline J gene. J is TRBJ2-7 and V is TRBV20-1, with 8 bases matching TRBD2. CDR1 and CDR2 (germline): DFQATT, SNEGSKA (reference sequence). CDR3 length: 14 residues. Losses at the gene ends were 6 bases for V and 5 bases for J; bases not matched to a gene: 12. The part of the CDR3 DNA that was read is TGCAGTGCCTCGGGGGGGGAGGGCCCCCACGAG. As protein: CSASGGEGPHE. The CDR3 as a whole reads CSASGGEGPHEQYF.

As to this clone: With the read ending 3 residues before the CDR3 end, the germline J gene is used to fill in that end. The rearrangement links TRBV19 to TRBJ2-4; D may be TRBD2 (6 bases). This CDR3 spans 11 amino acids. Germline CDR1 is LNHDA and CDR2 is SQIVND (reference sequence). CDR3 bases read: TGTGCCAGTAGGGAGGACTATGGT. As protein: CASREDYG. The full CDR3 protein reads CASREDYGQYF.

Note on this clone: Read coverage stops 3 residues before the CDR3 terminus; the germline J gene supplies the remainder. The chain has TRBV27 and TRBJ2-2, with 11 positions matching TRBD2. There are 16 residues in the CDR3. Germline V lookup: CDR1 MNHEY, CDR2 SMNVEV (reference sequence). The V segment lost 6 bases and the J segment 5 bases; nucleotides outside the gene matches: 8. The CDR3: CASRVAGGVWTGELFF. The covered CDR3 bases are TGTGCCAGCAGAGTAGCGGGGGGGGTTTGGACCGGGGAG.

This CDR3 reads CASSLVRGNGYTF. Partial CDR3 DNA: TGCGCCAGCAGCTTAGTCAGGGGGAATGGC. This chain joins TRBV5-1 and TRBJ1-2; 7 bases align to TRBD1. The CDR3 is cut off 3 residues early in the read; its end comes from the germline J gene. The ends lost 2 bases at V and 6 bases at J; junction bases unmatched: 4. Germline loops: CDR1 SGHRS, CDR2 YFSETQ. This CDR3 is built from 13 residues.

About this clone itself: The CDR3 goes on 3 residues after the read ends, and that part is filled in from the germline J gene. This chain uses TRBV5-5 with TRBJ1-4; D is unclear. This CDR3 contains 13 residues. Germline V gene lookup returns CDR1 SGHKS and CDR2 YYEKEE (reference sequence). The CDR3 DNA, read in part, is TGTGCCAGCAGCTCCTCGGAGGGTTCACCA. It codes for CASSSSEGSP. The CDR3 in its entirety is CASSSSEGSPLFF.

In regard to this clone: From the germline J gene comes the end of the CDR3, since the read stops 3 residues before it. The V call is TRBV2, the J call TRBJ2-2; TRBD1 is a possible D gene (6 bases). The CDR3 sequence is 16 residues long. The V gene's germline CDR1 is SNHLY and CDR2 FYNNEI. Incomplete CDR3 DNA: TGTGCCAGCAGAAGTAACAGGGCCTCTGGGGCCAACGTG. Translated: CASRSNRASGANV. The complete CDR3 sequence is CASRSNRASGANVLFF.

With regard to this clone: The CDR3 goes on 3 residues after the read ends, and that part is filled in from the germline J gene. The chain employs TRBV7-3 and TRBJ1-2; 12 nucleotides line up with TRBD1. CDR1 and CDR2 from the germline V gene are SGHTA and FQGTGA. The CDR3 extends over 14 amino acids. The J segment lost 7 bases and the V segment lost 3 bases, leaving 3 bases of the junction unmatched. Partial CDR3 DNA: TGTGCCAGCAGCTTGGGACAGGGGGCTTTTGGC. This sequence encodes CASSLGQGAFG. Given in full, the CDR3 is CASSLGQGAFGYTF.

With regard to this clone: The read is 3 residues too short to cover the CDR3 end, so that end is filled in from the germline J gene. V usage is TRBV7-2 and J usage is TRBJ1-2; perhaps TRBD1 as D (6 bases). The CDR3 loop spans 15 amino acids. Germline loops: CDR1 SGHTA, CDR2 FQGNSA. CDR3 DNA, as far as it was read: TGTGCCAGCAGCCAGAGTTCGGGGGGCAAGTACGAC. Translation: CASSQSSGGKYD. The complete CDR3 protein is CASSQSSGGKYDYTF.

Concerning this clone itself: The read halts 3 residues ahead of the CDR3 end, with the missing end drawn from the germline J gene. This rearrangement joins TRBV5-1 to TRBJ2-2, with D maybe TRBD2 (6 bases). Germline V gene sequence: CDR1 SGHRS, CDR2 YFSETQ. This CDR3 contains 16 residues. Trimming removed 0 bases from V and 5 bases from J, with 14 bases in between. The DNA read from the CDR3 is TGCGCCAGCAGCTTGGCCTCGGGGGTTCGGACCGGGGAG. Translating it yields CASSLASGVRTGE. In full, the CDR3 reads CASSLASGVRTGELFF.

Concerning this clone itself: Sequencing ends 3 residues short of the CDR3 end; the germline J gene provides the rest. The chain employs TRBV6-1 and TRBJ1-2; 11 nucleotides align to TRBD1. Germline V lookup: CDR1 MNHNS, CDR2 SASEGT. The CDR3 sequence is 16 residues long. The CDR3 reads CASSQGTGGRMEGYTF. CDR3 bases read: TGTGCCAGCAGTCAAGGGACAGGGGGAAGAATGGAGGGC.

About this clone itself: The observed sequence ends 3 residues before the CDR3 terminus, with the missing tail filled in from the germline J gene. This chain links TRBV19 with TRBJ1-4; no reliable D call. The CDR3 runs 14 residues. Germline CDR1 reads LNHDA; CDR2 reads SQIVND (reference sequence). The sequenced CDR3 bases are TGTGCCAGTAGTATCGTCGGTACAGCCAACGTA. Protein: CASSIVGTANV. The whole CDR3 protein reads CASSIVGTANVLFF.

On this clone itself: Sequencing ends 3 residues short of the CDR3 end; the germline J gene provides the rest. The chain uses TRBV20-1 and TRBJ1-2; 7 bases are a match to TRBD1. Germline CDR1 and CDR2: DFQATT and SNEGSKA (reference sequence). The CDR3 is 14 residues long. The DNA read from the CDR3 is TGCAGTGCCATCGGAGGGACAGAAGGATACGAC. It encodes CSAIGGTEGYD. The CDR3, in full, reads CSAIGGTEGYDYTF.

On this clone itself: The read falls 3 residues short of the CDR3 end, and the missing part is taken from the germline J gene. The chain couples TRBV20-1 to TRBJ2-3, with D perhaps TRBD1 (6 bases). The CDR3 is 15 residues long. In germline, CDR1 is DFQATT, CDR2 SNEGSKA (reference sequence). The DNA read from the CDR3 is TGCAGTGCTAGACCCCTCGACAGGTACCAAGAGACG. It yields the protein CSARPLDRYQET. In full, the CDR3 is CSARPLDRYQETQYF.

Notes on this clone: Read coverage stops 3 residues before the CDR3 terminus; the germline J gene supplies the remainder. The rearrangement joins TRBV30 to TRBJ2-3; 10 bases align to TRBD2. This CDR3 region has 14 residues. Germline V gene data show CDR1 as GTSNPN and CDR2 as SVGIG (reference sequence). V shed 5 bases and J 5 bases; nucleotides not matched to a gene: 7. The sequenced part of the CDR3 DNA is TGTGCCTGGGACTTAGCGGGAGGAGGAGATACG. Its translation: CAWDLAGGGDT. Given in full, the CDR3 is CAWDLAGGGDTQYF.

CDR3 DNA, as far as it was read: TGTGCCAGCAGCTTCCAGGGGGTTAATTATGGT. It is translated as CASSFQGVNYG. Given in full, the CDR3 is CASSFQGVNYGQYF. The chain has TRBV7-3 and TRBJ2-4; 7 positions agree with TRBD1. The sequenced fragment ends 3 residues before the CDR3 boundary, so the rest is inferred from the germline J gene. Per the germline V gene, CDR1 is SGHTA and CDR2 is FQGTGA. This CDR3 region has 14 residues. Full variable domain (missing parts from reference TRBV7-3 and TRBJ2-4): GAGVSQTPSNKVTEKGKYVELRCDPISGHTALYWYRQSLGQGPEFLIYFQGTGAADDSGLPNDRFFAVRPEGSVSTLKIQRTERGDSAVYLCASSFQGVNYGQYFGAGTRLSVL.

Comment on this clone: Mismatch with germline at one junction end may stem from a read error. The observed sequence ends 3 residues before the CDR3 terminus, with the missing tail filled in from the germline J gene. Other nucleotide sequences in the sample specify the same CDR3. The chain joins TRBV30 to TRBJ1-3; TRBD1 might be the D (6 bases). The CDR3 runs to 14 residues. Germline V gene data show CDR1 as GTSNPN and CDR2 as SVGIG (reference sequence). The CDR3 reads CAWSVGGSGNTIYF. CDR3 DNA (partial): TGTGCCTGGAGTGTTGGGGGCTCTGGAAACACA.

For this clone: The read finishes 3 residues shy of the CDR3 end, and the germline J gene is used to complete it. The gene calls are TRBV30 and TRBJ2-4; a weak D match, TRBD2 (7 bases). Germline V CDR1 and CDR2: GTSNPN, SVGIG (reference sequence). The CDR3 covers 13 residues. The part of the CDR3 DNA that was read is TGTGCCTGGACCAGGGGAGGGGCGGTTGGT. It encodes CAWTRGGAVG. The entire CDR3 sequence reads CAWTRGGAVGQYF.

On this clone: The missing CDR3 end, 3 residues past where the read stops, is filled in from the germline J gene. The chain uses TRBV30 and TRBJ2-3, with no clear D. Germline-derived CDR1 and CDR2 are GTSNPN and SVGIG (reference sequence). The CDR3 consists of 13 residues. CDR3 bases read: TGTGCCTGGAGTGTTCTTAGCAATCAGCCG. This translates into CAWSVLSNQP. Given in full, the CDR3 is CAWSVLSNQPQYF.

As concerns this clone: The read ends 3 residues before the CDR3 terminus; that terminus is restored from the germline J gene. The V and J genes are TRBV6-2 or TRBV6-3 and TRBJ1-2; 8 bases line up with TRBD1. With V trimmed by 5 bases and J by 5 bases, 4 bases remained unmatched. The CDR3 has 13 residues. The germline gives CDR1 MNHEY, CDR2 SVGEGT. The sequenced CDR3 bases are TGTGCCAGCAGTCATGGACAGGGATATGGC. Its translation is CASSHGQGYG. The whole CDR3 protein is CASSHGQGYGYTF.

CDR3 protein: CASSPFTSQGGNYNDYTF. CDR3 DNA, as far as it was read: TGTGCCAGCTCACCATTTACTAGCCAGGGAGGGAATTACAATGAC. The chain employs TRBV18 and TRBJ1-2; TRBD1 is a possible D gene (5 bases). Read coverage stops 3 residues before the CDR3 terminus; the germline J gene supplies the remainder. The CDR3 contains 18 residues. Germline-derived CDR1 and CDR2 are KGHSH and LQKENI. Combining the CDR3 with reference TRBV18 and TRBJ1-2 gives the whole variable domain NAGVMQNPRHLVRRRGQEARLRCSPMKGHSHVYWYRQLPEEGLKFMVYLQKENIIDESGMPKERFSAEFPKEGPSILRIQQVVRGDSAAYFCASSPFTSQGGNYNDYTFGSGTRLTVV.

About this clone itself: The sequence runs out 3 residues before the end of the CDR3; the remainder is reconstructed from the germline J gene. This chain links TRBV27 with TRBJ2-7; D perhaps matches TRBD2 (5 bases). This CDR3 comprises 14 residues. Trimming shortened V by 3 bases and J by 0 bases, and 9 bases separated the two germline ends. Germline V gene data show CDR1 as MNHEY and CDR2 as SMNVEV (reference sequence). The sequenced CDR3 bases are TGTGCCAGCAGTTTCTACGGGGTCTCCTACGAG. It encodes CASSFYGVSYE. In full, the CDR3 is CASSFYGVSYEQYF.

Comments on this clone: The CDR3 is cut off 3 residues early in the read; its end comes from the germline J gene. The chain couples TRBV7-9 to TRBJ1-2; TRBD1 might be the D (6 bases). There are 15 residues in the CDR3. Per germline, CDR1 SEHNR and CDR2 FQNEAQ (reference sequence). Trimming stripped 5 bases from V and 2 bases from J, with 15 bases between. The DNA read from the CDR3 is TGTGCCAGCAGCGGCGTGGGACAAGGCAACTATGGC. Its protein is CASSGVGQGNYG. The entire CDR3 sequence reads CASSGVGQGNYGYTF.

A remark on this clone: The observed sequence ends 3 residues before the CDR3 terminus, with the missing tail filled in from the germline J gene. The V call is TRBV6-2 or TRBV6-3, the J call TRBJ2-3; TRBD1 aligns across 8 bases. Losses at the gene ends were 2 bases for V and 3 bases for J; bases not matched to a gene: 4. The CDR3 consists of 15 residues. Germline CDR1 and CDR2: MNHEY and SVGEGT. This CDR3 is CASSYRRTGTDTQYF. The sequenced part of the CDR3 DNA is TGTGCCAGCAGTTACCGCCGGACAGGGACAGATACG.

Worth noting for this clone: Read data end 3 residues before the CDR3 end; the end is taken from the germline J gene. The chain joins TRBV19 to TRBJ2-3; tentative D call: TRBD2 (7 bases). The V gene's germline CDR1 is LNHDA and CDR2 SQIVND (reference sequence). The CDR3 runs 15 residues. The sequenced CDR3 bases are TGTGCCAGTAGTATGGGGGACGGGGGGCCTCAGCCG. Protein sequence: CASSMGDGGPQP. The complete CDR3 reads CASSMGDGGPQPQYF.